The clone carrying this TCR beta chain has at least ten counts. TCRdb re-called the 5' RACE reads with MiXCR, one entry per CDR3 protein. This repertoire shows fewer than 85,000 distinct CDR3 sequences, roughly 13% found once; its top ten account for around 6%. This sample is part of a study of early T cells in non-severe SARS-CoV-2 infection. V was pared by 5 bases and J by 11 bases, with 4 bases of the junction left unmatched. Germline V gene data show CDR1 as SQVTM and CDR2 as ANQGSEA. This CDR3 has 12 residues. Sequencing was performed on whole blood. The TCR originated in an adult who was a healthcare worker with PCR-confirmed SARS-CoV-2 infection or an uninfected control (not recorded which). The chain joins TRBV29-1 to TRBJ1-6, with 9 positions matching TRBD1. CDR3 region: CSVWTGDPPLHF. The CDR3 nucleotides read TGCAGCGTTTGGACAGGGGATCCACCCCTCCACTTT.